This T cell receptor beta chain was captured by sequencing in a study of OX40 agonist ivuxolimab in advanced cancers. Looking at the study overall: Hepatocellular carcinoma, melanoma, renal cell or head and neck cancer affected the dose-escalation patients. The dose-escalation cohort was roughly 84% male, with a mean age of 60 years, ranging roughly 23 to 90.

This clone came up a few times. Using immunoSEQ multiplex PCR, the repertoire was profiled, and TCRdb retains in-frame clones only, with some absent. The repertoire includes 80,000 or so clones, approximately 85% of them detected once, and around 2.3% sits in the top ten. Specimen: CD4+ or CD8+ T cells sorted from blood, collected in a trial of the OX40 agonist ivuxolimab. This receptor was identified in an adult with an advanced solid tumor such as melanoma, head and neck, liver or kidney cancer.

CDR3 coding DNA: TGTGCCAGCAGTTCACCAGGGGGGGTGAATCAGCCCCAGCATTTT. Its translation is CASSSPGGVNQPQHF. The V gene is TRBV6-1, the J gene TRBJ1-5, with 7 bases identical to TRBD1. After removal of 5 bases from V and 4 bases from J, the junction contained 8 bases not matched to a gene. Per germline, CDR1 MNHNS and CDR2 SASEGT. This CDR3 spans 15 amino acids.